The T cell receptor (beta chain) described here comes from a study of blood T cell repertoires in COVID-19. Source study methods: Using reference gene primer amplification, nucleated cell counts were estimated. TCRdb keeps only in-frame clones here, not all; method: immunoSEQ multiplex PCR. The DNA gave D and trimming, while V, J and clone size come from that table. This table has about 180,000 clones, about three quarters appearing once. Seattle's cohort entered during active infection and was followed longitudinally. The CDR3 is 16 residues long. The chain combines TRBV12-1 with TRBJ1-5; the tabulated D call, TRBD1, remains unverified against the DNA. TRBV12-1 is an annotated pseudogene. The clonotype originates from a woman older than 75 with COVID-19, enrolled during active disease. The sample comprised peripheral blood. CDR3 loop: CASSGSDRGPYQPQHF. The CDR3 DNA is TGTGCCAGCAGCGGATCAGACAGGGGACCTTATCAGCCCCAGCATTTT.